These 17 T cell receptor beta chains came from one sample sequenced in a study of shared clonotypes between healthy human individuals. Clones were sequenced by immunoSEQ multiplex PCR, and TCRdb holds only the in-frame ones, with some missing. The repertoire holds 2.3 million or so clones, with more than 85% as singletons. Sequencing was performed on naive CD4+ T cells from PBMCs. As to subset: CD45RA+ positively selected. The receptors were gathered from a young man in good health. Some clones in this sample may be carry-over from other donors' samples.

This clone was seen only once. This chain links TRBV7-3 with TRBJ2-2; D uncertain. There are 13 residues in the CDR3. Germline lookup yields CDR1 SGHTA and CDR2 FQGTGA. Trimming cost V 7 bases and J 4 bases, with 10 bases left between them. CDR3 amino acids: CASTNSRTGELFF. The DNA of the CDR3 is TGTGCCAGCACCAATTCTCGCACCGGGGAGCTGTTTTTT.

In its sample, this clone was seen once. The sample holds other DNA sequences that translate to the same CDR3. The CDR3 loop reads CATSRGQGPYEQYF. The CDR3 bases are TGTGCCACCAGCAGGGGACAGGGTCCCTACGAGCAGTACTTC. V usage is TRBV15 and J usage is TRBJ2-7, with 9 bases that match TRBD1. The length of the CDR3 is 14 residues. Trimming at V came to 3 bases and at J to 2 bases, leaving 2 bases not matched to a gene. The V gene's germline CDR1 is LNHNV and CDR2 YYDKDF (reference sequence).

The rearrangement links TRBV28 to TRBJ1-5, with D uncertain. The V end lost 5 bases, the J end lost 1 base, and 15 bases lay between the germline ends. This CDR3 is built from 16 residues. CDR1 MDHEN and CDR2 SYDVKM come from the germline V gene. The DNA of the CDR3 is TGTGCCAGCAGTCCCGTACTTCTTACCAGCAATCAGCCCCAGCATTTT. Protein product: CASSPVLLTSNQPQHF.

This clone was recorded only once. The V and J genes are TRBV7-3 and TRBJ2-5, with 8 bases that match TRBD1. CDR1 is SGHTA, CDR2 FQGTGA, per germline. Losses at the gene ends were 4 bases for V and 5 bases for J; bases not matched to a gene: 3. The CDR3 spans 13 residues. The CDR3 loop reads CASSSGGRETQYF. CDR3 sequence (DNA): TGTGCCAGCAGCTCAGGGGGCCGGGAGACCCAGTACTTC.

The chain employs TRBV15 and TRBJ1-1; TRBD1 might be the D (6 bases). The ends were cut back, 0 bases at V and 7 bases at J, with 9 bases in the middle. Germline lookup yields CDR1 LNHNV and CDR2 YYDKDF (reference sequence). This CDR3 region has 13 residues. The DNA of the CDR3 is TGTGCCACCAGCAGAGATAGGGGGGGTGAAGCTTTCTTT. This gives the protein CATSRDRGGEAFF.

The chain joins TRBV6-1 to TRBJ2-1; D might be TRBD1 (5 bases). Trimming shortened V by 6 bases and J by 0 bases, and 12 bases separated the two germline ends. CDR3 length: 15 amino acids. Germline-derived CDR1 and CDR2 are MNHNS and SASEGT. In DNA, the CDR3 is TGTGCCAGCAGGATTCAGGGCCCCTCCTACAATGAGCAGTTCTTC. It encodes CASRIQGPSYNEQFF.

The CDR3 spells CASSLPTDTQYF. The CDR3 DNA is TGTGCCAGCAGCCTACCCACAGATACGCAGTATTTT. The rearrangement joins TRBV7-2 to TRBJ2-3; no firm D call. V shed 5 bases and J shed 2 bases, with 5 bases lying between them. The CDR3 has 12 amino acids. Germline-derived CDR1 and CDR2 are SGHTA and FQGNSA.

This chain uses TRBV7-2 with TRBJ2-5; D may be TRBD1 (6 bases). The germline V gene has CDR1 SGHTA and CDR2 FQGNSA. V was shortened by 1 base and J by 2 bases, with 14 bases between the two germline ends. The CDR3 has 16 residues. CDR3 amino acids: CASSLGPTGSQETQYF. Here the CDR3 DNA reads TGTGCCAGCAGCTTAGGTCCTACAGGGTCGCAAGAGACCCAGTACTTC.

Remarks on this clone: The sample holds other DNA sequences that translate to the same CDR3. CDR3 protein: CASSSSETQYF. CDR3 DNA sequence: TGTGCCAGCAGCTCTTCGGAGACCCAGTACTTC. The V gene is TRBV5-6, the J gene TRBJ2-5; D remains ambiguous. The CDR3 runs 11 residues. V was trimmed by 3 bases and J by 5 bases, leaving 5 bases between them. The germline CDR1 and CDR2 sequences are SGHDT and YYEEEE. The complete variable domain, with remaining parts taken from reference TRBV5-6 and TRBJ2-5, reads DAGVTQSPTHLIKTRGQQVTLRCSPKSGHDTVSWYQQALGQGPQFIFQYYEEEERQRGNFPDRFSGHQFPNYSSELNVNALLLGDSALYLCASSSSETQYFGPGTRLLVL.

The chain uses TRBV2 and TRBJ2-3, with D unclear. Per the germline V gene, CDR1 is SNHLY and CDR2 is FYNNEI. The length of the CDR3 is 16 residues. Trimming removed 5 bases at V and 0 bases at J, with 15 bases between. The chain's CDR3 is CASSPTEITSTDTQYF. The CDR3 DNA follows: TGTGCCAGCAGTCCGACGGAAATTACTAGCACAGATACGCAGTATTTT.

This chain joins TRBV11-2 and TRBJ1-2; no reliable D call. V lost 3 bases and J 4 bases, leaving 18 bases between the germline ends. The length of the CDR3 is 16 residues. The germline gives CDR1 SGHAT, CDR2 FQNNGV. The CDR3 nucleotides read TGTGCCAGCAGCTTTCCCCGAAACAGAAAACTCTATGGCTACACCTTC. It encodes CASSFPRNRKLYGYTF.

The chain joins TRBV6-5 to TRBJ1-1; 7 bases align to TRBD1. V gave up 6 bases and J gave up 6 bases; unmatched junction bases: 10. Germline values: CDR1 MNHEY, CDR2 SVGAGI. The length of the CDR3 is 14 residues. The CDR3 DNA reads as TGTGCCAGCAGCCGCGACGGGACAGTTGCTGAAGCTTTCTTT. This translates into CASSRDGTVAEAFF.

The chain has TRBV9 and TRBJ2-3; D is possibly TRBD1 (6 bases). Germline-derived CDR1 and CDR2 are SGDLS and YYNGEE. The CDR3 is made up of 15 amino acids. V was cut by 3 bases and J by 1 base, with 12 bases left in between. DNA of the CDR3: TGTGCCAGCAGCGCCGGGACACCTCGCACAGATACGCAGTATTTT. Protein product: CASSAGTPRTDTQYF.

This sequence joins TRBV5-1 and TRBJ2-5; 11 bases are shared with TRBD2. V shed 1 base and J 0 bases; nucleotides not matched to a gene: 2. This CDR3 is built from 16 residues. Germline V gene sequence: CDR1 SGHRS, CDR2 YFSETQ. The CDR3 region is CASSLTSGSNQETQYF. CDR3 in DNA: TGCGCCAGCAGCTTGACTAGCGGGAGTAACCAAGAGACCCAGTACTTC.

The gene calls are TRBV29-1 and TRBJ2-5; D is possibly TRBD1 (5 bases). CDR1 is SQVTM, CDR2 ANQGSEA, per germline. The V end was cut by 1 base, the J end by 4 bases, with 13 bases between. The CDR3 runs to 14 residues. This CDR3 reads CSVEGGWIVETQYF. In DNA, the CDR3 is TGCAGCGTTGAAGGGGGCTGGATAGTAGAGACCCAGTACTTC.

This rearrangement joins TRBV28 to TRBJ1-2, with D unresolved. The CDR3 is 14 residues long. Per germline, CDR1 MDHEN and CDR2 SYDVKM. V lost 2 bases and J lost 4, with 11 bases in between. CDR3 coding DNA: TGTGCCAGCAGTTTAGTAAACAGCCTCTATGGCTACACCTTC. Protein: CASSLVNSLYGYTF.

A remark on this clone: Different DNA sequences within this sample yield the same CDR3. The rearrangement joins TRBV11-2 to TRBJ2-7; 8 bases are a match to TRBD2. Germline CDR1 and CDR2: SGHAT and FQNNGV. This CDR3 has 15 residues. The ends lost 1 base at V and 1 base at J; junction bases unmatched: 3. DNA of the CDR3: TGTGCCAGCAGCTTAGGTACGGGAGGGTCCTACGAGCAGTACTTC. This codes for CASSLGTGGSYEQYF.